This T cell receptor beta chain appears in the sequencing data of a study of cytomegalovirus exposure and HLA in healthy donors. Those who donated were healthy bone marrow donors. The PCR employed 60 Vbeta primers together with 13 Jbeta primers. The repertoire was sequenced with immunoSEQ multiplex PCR; TCRdb's copy has only in-frame clones and lacks some. The sample consists of approximately 140,000 clones, 70% to 90% of them appearing once. Notes on this clone: Antigen unknown.

Germline CDR1 LGHNA, CDR2 YNFKEQ. V dropped 1 base and J dropped 0 bases, with 17 bases sitting between them. This CDR3 is 18 amino acids long. General observations from the study: 150 to 200 TCR beta chains were listed as cytomegalovirus-associated.

The rearrangement joins TRBV4-2 to TRBJ2-3; D may be TRBD2 (6 bases). Sequenced: PBMCs. The origin of this receptor is a woman between 35 and 50 years old in good health and CMV-seropositive. The CDR3 nucleotides read TGTGCCAGCAGCCAAGCCCATCTTAGCGGAGCCAGCACAGATACGCAGTATTTT. It translates to CASSQAHLSGASTDTQYF.